Below are 8 T cell receptor beta chains sequenced from a single sample in a study of T cells in Graves' hyperthyroidism and ophthalmopathy. TCR beta CDR3 sequences were amplified from RNA transcripts. TCR CDR3 regions were first amplified by RT-PCR with HTBI primers. TCRdb passed the multiplex PCR reads through MiXCR, listing each CDR3 protein once. The data contain about 380,000 distinct CDR3 sequences, less than 20% of them singletons. Sample: blood. The receptors derive from a man younger than 35 with Graves' ophthalmopathy.

The V and J genes are TRBV6-1 and TRBJ1-5; possible D gene TRBD1, 5 bases. CDR1 is MNHNS, CDR2 SASEGT, per germline. V dropped 7 bases and J dropped 4 bases, with 11 bases sitting between them. The CDR3 is 13 residues long. CDR3 sequence (DNA): TGTGCCAGCAACCACGAGGGGAATCAGCCCCAGCATTTT. Translated, it gives CASNHEGNQPQHF.

This clonotype was found a few times. CDR3 DNA: TGTGCCAGCAGCCAGGGTCAACCTGGGGGCGGGGAGCTGTTTTTT. Amino acid sequence: CASSQGQPGGGELFF. The V gene is TRBV3-1, the J gene TRBJ2-2; D tentatively reads TRBD1 or TRBD2 (5 bases each). CDR1 and CDR2 (germline): LGHDT, YNNKEL (reference sequence). This CDR3 comprises 15 residues. Trimming cost V 3 bases and J 7 bases, with 15 bases left between them.

CDR3 DNA sequence: TGTGCCAGCAGTTTATCCGGGACAGGGCCCACCTTC. This encodes CASSLSGTGPTF. This chain joins TRBV28 and TRBJ1-2; 9 bases match TRBD1. J lost 13 bases, V lost 1 base, and 4 bases had no gene match. The CDR3 consists of 12 residues. Per germline, CDR1 MDHEN and CDR2 SYDVKM.

This clonotype was observed many times. V usage is TRBV11-2 and J usage is TRBJ2-7, with TRBD1 matching over 7 bases. Trimming removed 5 bases from V and 4 bases from J; junction bases left unmatched: 2. Germline loops: CDR1 SGHAT, CDR2 FQNNGV. The CDR3 loop spans 12 amino acids. The CDR3 DNA is TGTGCCAGCAGCGGCAGGGGGTACGAGCAGTACTTC. Translation gives CASSGRGYEQYF.

The rearrangement joins TRBV4-3 to TRBJ2-5, with 8 bases matching TRBD1. Germline trimming cut 0 bases from V and 7 bases from J; bases unmatched to any gene: 16. This CDR3 has 18 amino acids. Germline V lookup: CDR1 LGHNA, CDR2 YSLEER. The CDR3 protein is CASSQDGERDRPLGTQYF. The CDR3 coding sequence is TGCGCCAGCAGCCAAGATGGCGAGAGGGACAGGCCTCTGGGGACCCAGTACTTC.

This clonotype showed up many times. The chain has TRBV3-1 and TRBJ2-5; 7 nucleotides match TRBD2. The CDR3 length is 15 residues. Germline CDR1 and CDR2: LGHDT and YNNKEL (reference sequence). Trimming at V came to 0 bases and at J to 4 bases, leaving 5 bases not matched to a gene. For the CDR3, the DNA is TGTGCCAGCAGCCAAGAGACTAGCTGGAGAGAGACCCAGTACTTC. Amino acid sequence: CASSQETSWRETQYF.

This clonotype showed up many times. The chain links TRBV20-1 to TRBJ1-6, with D perhaps TRBD1 (6 bases). CDR1 DFQATT and CDR2 SNEGSKA come from the germline V gene (reference sequence). CDR3 length: 14 residues. Trimming removed 6 bases at V and 5 bases at J, with 14 bases between. The CDR3 DNA is TGCAGTGCGCCTCCGGGACAAAATAATTCACCCCTCCACTTT. This codes for CSAPPGQNNSPLHF.

The J gene is TRBJ1-2, the V gene TRBV18; 7 nucleotides agree with TRBD1. Germline CDR1 KGHSH, CDR2 LQKENI. V gave up 3 bases and J gave up 1 base; unmatched junction bases: 8. The CDR3 sequence is 16 residues long. The CDR3 nucleotides read TGTGCCAGCTCACCTCCCCCAGGGACAGATAACTATGGCTACACCTTC. As protein: CASSPPPGTDNYGYTF.